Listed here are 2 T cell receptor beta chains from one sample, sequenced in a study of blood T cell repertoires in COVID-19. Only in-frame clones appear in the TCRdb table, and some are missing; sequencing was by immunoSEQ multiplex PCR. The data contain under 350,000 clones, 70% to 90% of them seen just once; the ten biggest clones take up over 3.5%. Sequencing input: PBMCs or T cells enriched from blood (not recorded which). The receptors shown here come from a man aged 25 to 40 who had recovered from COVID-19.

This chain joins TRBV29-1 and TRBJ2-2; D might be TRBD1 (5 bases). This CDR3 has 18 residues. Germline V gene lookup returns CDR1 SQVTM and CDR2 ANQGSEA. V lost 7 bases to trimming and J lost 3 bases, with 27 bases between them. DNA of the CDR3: TGCAGCGGGCATTTCAGGGTGGCTGACGAGTGGGACACCGGGGAGCTGTTTTTT. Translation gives CSGHFRVADEWDTGELFF.

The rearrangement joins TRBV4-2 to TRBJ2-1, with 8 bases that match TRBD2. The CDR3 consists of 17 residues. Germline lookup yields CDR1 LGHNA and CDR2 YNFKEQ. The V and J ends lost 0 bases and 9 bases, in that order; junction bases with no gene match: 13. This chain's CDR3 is CASSQDKTSGRVGEQFF. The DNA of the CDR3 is TGTGCCAGCAGCCAAGATAAGACCAGCGGGAGAGTAGGTGAGCAGTTCTTC.